These T cell receptor beta chains were read from a single sample in a study of blood T cell repertoires in COVID-19. TCRdb's copy holds only in-frame clones and misses some; the assay was immunoSEQ multiplex PCR. The table includes about 50,000 clones, 86% detected once. Sequencing used peripheral blood. Receptors were obtained from a woman between 55 and 75 years old with acute or convalescent COVID-19. CDR3s include the opening cysteine and the closing phenylalanine or tryptophan. A D gene is named only where the DNA matches it firmly. The size field is filled for only some rows; it gives once, few, many or a size class.

TRBJ2-5	TRBV4-2	.	17	TRBD2	CASSPGTSGGAQETQYF	TGTGCCAGCAGCCCGGGGACTAGCGGGGGGGCCCAGGAGACCCAGTACTTC
TRBJ1-2	TRBV6-5	few	15	TRBD1	CASSYRGNRGYGYTF	TGTGCCAGCAGTTACCGGGGTAACAGGGGCTATGGCTACACCTTC
TRBJ1-5	TRBV15	.	14	.	CAISGAVNNQPQHF	TGTGCCATCTCAGGGGCGGTCAACAATCAGCCCCAGCATTTT
TRBJ2-7	TRBV18	once	15	.	CASSPVQPGQGEQYF	TGTGCCAGCTCACCGGTCCAACCGGGACAAGGAGAGCAGTACTTC
TRBJ1-1	TRBV19	.	13	.	CASKFRGDTEAFF	TGTGCCAGTAAATTTAGGGGTGACACTGAAGCTTTCTTT
TRBJ1-2	TRBV6-1	.	13	.	CASSETGFRGYTF	TGTGCCAGCAGTGAAACAGGGTTTCGTGGCTACACCTTC
TRBJ1-3	TRBV5-4	.	15	.	CASSLVGSGTNTIYF	TGTGCCAGCAGCTTGGTGGGCTCAGGTACCAACACCATATATTTT
TRBJ1-6	TRBV5-1	.	17	.	CASSLEMGGTYNSPLHF	TGCGCCAGCAGCTTGGAAATGGGAGGGACCTATAATTCACCCCTCCACTTT
TRBJ2-7	TRBV28	once	15	TRBD2	CASSSTSGGSYEQYF	TGTGCCAGCAGCTCAACTAGCGGGGGTTCCTACGAGCAGTACTTC
TRBJ2-1	TRBV7-9	.	16	TRBD1	CASSWTGGSLSNEQFF	TGTGCCAGCAGTTGGACAGGGGGCTCTCTTTCAAATGAGCAGTTCTTC
TRBJ2-2	TRBV7-9	.	16	.	CASSLVGGPNTGELFF	TGTGCCAGCAGCTTAGTGGGGGGACCGAACACCGGGGAGCTGTTTTTT
TRBJ2-1	TRBV9	.	15	TRBD2	CASSVGLAGAYEQFF	TGTGCCAGCAGCGTAGGACTAGCGGGAGCTTATGAGCAGTTCTTC
TRBJ1-2	TRBV27	few	14	TRBD1	CASSAKGALDGYTF	TGTGCCAGCAGTGCAAAGGGGGCGCTTGATGGCTACACCTTC
TRBJ1-2	TRBV9	.	14	.	CASSVIPPGDGYTF	TGTGCCAGCAGCGTAATCCCACCAGGGGATGGCTACACCTTC
TRBJ1-4	TRBV9	few	15	TRBD1	CASSVGGQGGEKLFF	TGTGCCAGCAGCGTTGGAGGACAGGGAGGAGAAAAACTGTTTTTT
TRBJ2-1	TRBV14	.	16	TRBD2	CASSQFVLGGSYEQFF	TGTGCCAGCAGCCAATTTGTTTTGGGCGGGAGCTATGAGCAGTTCTTC
TRBJ1-4	TRBV7-9	.	17	TRBD1	CASSPPIKNRGSGRLFF	TGTGCCAGCAGCCCCCCGATAAAAAACAGGGGTTCGGGTAGACTGTTTTTT
TRBJ2-7	TRBV5-6	.	13	.	CASSSTRRFEQYF	TGTGCCAGCAGCTCCACTAGAAGGTTCGAGCAGTACTTC
TRBJ1-6	TRBV6-1	few	16	TRBD1	CASSEMFGQGVSPLHF	TGTGCCAGCAGTGAAATGTTCGGACAGGGCGTTTCACCCCTCCACTTT
TRBJ2-7	TRBV9	.	14	TRBD2	CASSSSGSSYEQYF	TGTGCCAGCAGCTCTAGCGGGTCCTCCTACGAGCAGTACTTC
TRBJ2-1	TRBV5-8	.	18	TRBD2	CASTQLIGPVAGRNEQFF	TGTGCCAGCACCCAATTGATTGGCCCAGTAGCGGGGAGGAATGAGCAGTTCTTC
TRBJ1-2	TRBV3-1/TRBV3-2	few	13	TRBD1	CASSQEIQGGGTF	TGTGCCAGCAGCCAAGAGATCCAGGGGGGCGGCACCTTC
TRBJ1-1	TRBV5-1	.	13	.	CASSSGQNTEAFF	TGCGCCAGCAGCTCGGGACAGAACACTGAAGCTTTCTTT
TRBJ2-1	TRBV3-1/TRBV3-2	.	16	TRBD2	CASSQSGGGAYNEQFF	TGTGCCAGCAGCCAGTCGGGGGGAGGGGCATACAATGAGCAGTTCTTC
TRBJ2-3	TRBV11-2	few	13	.	CASSGQGGDTQYF	TGTGCCAGCAGCGGACAGGGAGGGGATACGCAGTATTTT
TRBJ2-5	TRBV6-1	.	18	TRBD2	CASSGPPRSPGGQETQYF	TGTGCCAGCAGTGGGCCGCCTAGGTCTCCGGGGGGACAAGAGACCCAGTACTTC
TRBJ1-5	TRBV30	.	16	TRBD1	CAWSRPRDSKYQPQHF	TGTGCCTGGAGTAGACCCCGGGACAGTAAATATCAGCCCCAGCATTTT
TRBJ2-7	TRBV28	.	14	TRBD2	CASSLAGRAYEQYF	TGTGCCAGCAGTTTAGCCGGGAGGGCCTACGAGCAGTACTTC
TRBJ1-1	TRBV7-9	.	15	TRBD1	CASSSQDRAGTEAFF	TGTGCCAGCAGCTCCCAAGACAGGGCGGGAACTGAAGCTTTCTTT
TRBJ2-5	TRBV12-5	.	16	TRBD2	CASGLVLAGGRETQYF	TGTGCTAGTGGTTTGGTACTAGCGGGGGGGCGGGAGACCCAGTACTTC
TRBJ2-7	TRBV7-2	.	15	.	CASSLVPTSSYEQYF	TGTGCCAGCAGCTTAGTTCCCACTAGCTCCTACGAGCAGTACTTC
TRBJ2-3	TRBV9	.	13	.	CASSEDWRDTQYF	TGTGCCAGCAGCGAAGACTGGAGAGATACGCAGTATTTT
TRBJ2-6	TRBV5-6	.	16	.	CASSLYRFSGANVLTF	TGTGCCAGCAGCTTATACAGGTTCTCTGGGGCCAACGTCCTGACTTTC
TRBJ2-1	TRBV20-1	.	16	TRBD2	CSASPGGASSYNEQFF	TGCAGTGCTAGTCCCGGGGGGGCAAGCTCCTACAATGAGCAGTTCTTC
TRBJ1-2	TRBV19	.	14	TRBD1	CASSISGDSAGYTF	TGTGCCAGTAGTATTAGTGGGGACAGCGCAGGCTACACCTTC
TRBJ1-6	TRBV19	few	14	TRBD1	CASSRTGSNSPLHF	TGTGCCAGTAGCCGGACAGGGTCCAATTCACCCCTCCACTTT
TRBJ1-4	TRBV18	.	14	TRBD1	CASSPDRGNEKLFF	TGTGCCAGCTCCCCGGACAGGGGGAATGAAAAACTGTTTTTT
TRBJ1-4	TRBV29-1	.	13	TRBD1	CSAWTGTNEKLFF	TGCAGCGCCTGGACAGGGACTAATGAAAAACTGTTTTTT
TRBJ2-5	TRBV7-3	.	13	TRBD1	CASSRDSQETQYF	TGTGCCAGCAGTCGGGACAGTCAAGAGACCCAGTACTTC
TRBJ1-1	TRBV6-5	.	13	.	CASSQDTNTEAFF	TGTGCCAGCAGCCAGGATACGAACACTGAAGCTTTCTTT
TRBJ1-5	TRBV12-3/TRBV12-4	.	12	.	CASSLALGPQHF	TGTGCCAGCAGTTTAGCGCTGGGGCCTCAGCATTTT
TRBJ1-1	TRBV27	.	17	TRBD1	CASSFTATGGLITEAFF	TGTGCCAGCAGTTTTACAGCGACAGGGGGCTTGATAACTGAAGCTTTCTTT
TRBJ2-3	TRBV24-1	.	15	TRBD2	CATAPPSGNTDTQYF	TGTGCCACCGCCCCGCCTAGCGGAAACACAGATACGCAGTATTTT
TRBJ2-3	TRBV7-9	.	15	TRBD2	CASSLKREDTDTQYF	TGTGCCAGCAGCTTAAAGCGGGAGGACACAGATACGCAGTATTTT
TRBJ1-1	TRBV6-4	.	11	.	CARRTDTEAFF	TGTGCCAGACGGACAGACACTGAAGCTTTCTTT
TRBJ1-1	TRBV3-1/TRBV3-2	.	13	.	CASSRAPNTEAFF	TGTGCCAGCAGCCGGGCGCCGAACACTGAAGCTTTCTTT
TRBJ2-2	TRBV9	.	14	.	CASKKDLGTGELFF	TGTGCCAGCAAGAAGGATCTAGGCACCGGGGAGCTGTTTTTT
TRBJ1-1	TRBV6-5	.	13	TRBD1	CAGRRDRNTEAFF	TGTGCCGGACGCCGGGACAGGAACACTGAAGCTTTCTTT
TRBJ1-2	TRBV30	.	12	TRBD1	CAWSRTGTGRTF	TGTGCCTGGAGCCGGACCGGGACAGGGCGCACCTTC
TRBJ1-3	TRBV2	once	15	.	CASTTDLTSGNTIYF	TGTGCCAGCACGACAGACCTTACCTCTGGAAACACCATATATTTT
TRBJ1-5	TRBV9	.	14	.	CASSVDGANQPQHF	TGTGCCAGCAGCGTAGATGGAGCTAATCAGCCCCAGCATTTT
TRBJ1-3	TRBV19	.	12	.	CASMFGGSTIYF	TGTGCCAGTATGTTTGGCGGGAGCACCATATATTTT
TRBJ1-5	TRBV7-2	few	14	.	CASSLATRGQPQHF	TGTGCCAGCAGCTTAGCTACAAGGGGTCAGCCCCAGCATTTT
TRBJ1-2	TRBV4-1	.	16	.	CASSQVSSGIGYGYTF	TGCGCCAGCAGCCAAGTCTCATCAGGGATCGGCTATGGCTACACCTTC
TRBJ1-5	TRBV7-2	.	13	.	CASSLAQRQPQHF	TGTGCCAGCAGCTTAGCTCAGAGGCAGCCCCAGCATTTT
TRBJ2-1	TRBV19	.	18	TRBD2	CASKPGLAGGPRDDEQFF	TGTGCCAGTAAACCGGGACTAGCGGGAGGGCCGAGAGATGATGAGCAGTTCTTC
TRBJ2-7	TRBV11-2	.	16	TRBD2	CASSLLGLAAPPEQYF	TGTGCCAGCAGCTTATTAGGACTAGCGGCGCCGCCCGAGCAGTACTTC
TRBJ2-2	TRBV24-1	.	14	.	CATSSEDNTGELFF	TGTGCCACCAGTAGCGAAGACAACACCGGGGAGCTGTTTTTT
TRBJ2-1	TRBV19	.	17	.	CASSPRLEVTSYNEQFF	TGTGCCAGTAGTCCCCGACTAGAAGTAACCTCCTACAATGAGCAGTTCTTC